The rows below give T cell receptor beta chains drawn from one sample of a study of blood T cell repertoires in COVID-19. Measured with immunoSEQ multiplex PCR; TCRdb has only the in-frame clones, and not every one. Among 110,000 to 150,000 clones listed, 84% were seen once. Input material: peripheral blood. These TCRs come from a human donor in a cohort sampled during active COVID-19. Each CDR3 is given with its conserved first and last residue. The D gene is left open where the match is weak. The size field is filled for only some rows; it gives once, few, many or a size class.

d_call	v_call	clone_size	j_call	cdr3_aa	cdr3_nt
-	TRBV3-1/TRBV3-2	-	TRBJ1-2	CASSLRADYGYTF	TGTGCCAGCAGTCTCAGGGCTGACTATGGCTACACCTTC
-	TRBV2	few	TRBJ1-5	CASNEGRGGNQPQHF	TGTGCCAGCAATGAAGGCAGGGGAGGGAATCAGCCCCAGCATTTT
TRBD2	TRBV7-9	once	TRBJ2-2	CASSLELAGGGTGELFF	TGTGCCAGCAGCTTAGAACTAGCGGGGGGTGGCACCGGGGAGCTGTTTTTT
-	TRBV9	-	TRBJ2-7	CASSPRGNGGSYEQYF	TGTGCCAGCAGCCCGCGGGGCAACGGGGGCTCCTACGAGCAGTACTTC
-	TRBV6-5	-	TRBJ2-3	CASSTPPLPDTQYF	TGTGCCAGCAGTACTCCCCCTCTTCCAGATACGCAGTATTTT
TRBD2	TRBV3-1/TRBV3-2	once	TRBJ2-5	CASSQGGVGETQYF	TGTGCCAGCAGCCAGGGGGGGGTGGGCGAGACCCAGTACTTC
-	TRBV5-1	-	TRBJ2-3	CASSLAYTDTQYF	TGCGCCAGCAGCTTAGCGTATACAGATACGCAGTATTTT
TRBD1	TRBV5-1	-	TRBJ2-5	CASLGQGTFQETQYF	TGCGCCAGCTTGGGACAGGGCACCTTTCAAGAGACCCAGTACTTC
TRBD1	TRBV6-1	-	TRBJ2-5	CASSLGQGQGRYF	TGTGCCAGCAGTCTGGGACAGGGACAGGGTCGATACTTC
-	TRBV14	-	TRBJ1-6	CASSHLPPGENNSPLHF	TGTGCCAGCAGCCACTTACCCCCGGGGGAGAATAATTCACCCCTCCACTTT